These 15 T cell receptor beta chains were all obtained from the same sample, sequenced in a study of T cells in Graves' hyperthyroidism and ophthalmopathy. TCR beta CDR3 sequences were amplified from RNA transcripts. HTBI primers were used for first-round RT-PCR of the TCR CDR3. TCRdb reprocessed the multiplex PCR reads with MiXCR, giving one entry per CDR3 protein. The sample consists of roughly 740,000 distinct CDR3 sequences, 15% to 20% of them appearing once. Sequencing was carried out using blood. The receptors come from a man between 18 and 29 years old with Graves' hyperthyroidism.

DNA for the CDR3: TGTGCCAGCAGTCGACCGTTTCTAGCCAAAAACATTCAGTACTTC. Translation gives CASSRPFLAKNIQYF. The rearrangement joins TRBV6-2 or TRBV6-3 to TRBJ2-4, with D unresolved. V gave up 5 bases and J gave up 0 bases, with 11 bases separating them. The CDR3 is made up of 15 amino acids. CDR1 MNHEY and CDR2 SVGEGT come from the germline V gene.

In its sample, this clonotype was seen many times. This sequence joins TRBV2 and TRBJ2-5; the D gene could be TRBD1 or TRBD2 (5 bases each). Germline V gene lookup returns CDR1 SNHLY and CDR2 FYNNEI. The CDR3 totals 15 residues. Trimming pared 7 bases from V and 1 base from J, leaving 16 bases between. The CDR3 nucleotides read TGTGCCAGCACCCAAGAGTCGGGGCTCCAAGAGACCCAGTACTTC. Amino acids: CASTQESGLQETQYF.

The chain combines TRBV20-1 with TRBJ1-2; D call uncertain. Trimming left V 0 bases short and J 2 bases short, with 7 bases between. Germline V gene sequence: CDR1 DFQATT, CDR2 SNEGSKA (reference sequence). This CDR3 has 13 amino acids. In DNA form, the CDR3 reads TGCAGTGCTAGAGAGCCGCCCAACTATGGCTACACCTTC. Its protein is CSAREPPNYGYTF.

The table lists this clonotype with many counts. The chain has TRBV18 and TRBJ1-2, with D tentatively TRBD1 (5 bases). From germline, CDR1 is KGHSH and CDR2 LQKENI. V was shortened by 2 bases and J by 4 bases, with 11 bases between the two germline ends. This CDR3 contains 14 residues. The CDR3 nucleotides are TGTGCCAGCTCACCAACGGACACCACCTATGGCTACACCTTC. It codes for CASSPTDTTYGYTF.

This clonotype came up many times. CDR3 loop: CASSLGQSETQYF. The CDR3 region has the DNA TGTGCCAGCAGCTTAGGGCAGTCAGAGACCCAGTACTTC. This rearrangement joins TRBV7-8 to TRBJ2-5; D remains ambiguous. The V end lost 1 base, the J end lost 4 bases, and 7 bases lay between the germline ends. Germline-derived CDR1 and CDR2 are SGHVS and FQNEAQ. The CDR3 is made up of 13 amino acids.

The chain joins TRBV28 to TRBJ2-7; tentative D call: TRBD2 (6 bases). The germline V gene encodes CDR1 MDHEN and CDR2 SYDVKM. The CDR3 is 15 residues long. V lost 7 bases and J 0 bases, leaving 16 bases between the germline ends. The CDR3 spells CASKGWGEASYEQYF. The CDR3 DNA sequence: TGTGCCAGCAAGGGGTGGGGGGAGGCCTCCTACGAGCAGTACTTC.

This chain connects TRBV3-1 to TRBJ2-4, with TRBD1 matching 7 bases. Germline CDR1 is LGHDT and CDR2 is YNNKEL (reference sequence). This CDR3 has 17 amino acids. V lost 4 bases to trimming and J lost 3 bases; unmatched junction nucleotides: 12. The CDR3 bases are TGTGCCAGCAGCCGGAATCCCAGGGGGTTGGACAAAAACATTCAGTACTTC. Its protein product is CASSRNPRGLDKNIQYF.

The J gene is TRBJ2-5, the V gene TRBV6-5; no clear D gene. The CDR3 covers 15 residues. The germline V gene encodes CDR1 MNHEY and CDR2 SVGAGI. Trimming shortened V by 2 bases and J by 1 base, and 11 bases separated the two germline ends. The CDR3 DNA reads TGTGCCAGCAGTTACCCGACGGAAACCCAAGAGACCCAGTACTTC. It encodes CASSYPTETQETQYF.

This clonotype appeared a few times. The chain uses TRBV5-1 and TRBJ1-6; the D is unclear. The germline V gene encodes CDR1 SGHRS and CDR2 YFSETQ. This CDR3 region has 13 residues. Trimming pared 4 bases from V and 10 bases from J, leaving 12 bases between. CDR3 amino acids: CASSQDPGSPLHF. CDR3 coding DNA: TGCGCCAGCAGCCAGGACCCGGGATCACCCCTCCACTTT.

This clonotype was detected many times. V usage is TRBV28 and J usage is TRBJ1-1; D unclear. Trimming stripped 6 bases from V and 1 base from J, with 12 bases between. CDR1 and CDR2 (germline): MDHEN, SYDVKM. The CDR3 sequence is 14 residues long. The CDR3 loop is CASSLGGKNTEAFF. CDR3 DNA: TGTGCCAGCAGCTTAGGCGGCAAGAACACTGAAGCTTTCTTT.

This clonotype was counted ten times or more. V and J are TRBV20-1 and TRBJ1-1; TRBD1 might be the D (5 bases). The germline CDR1 and CDR2 sequences are DFQATT and SNEGSKA (reference sequence). This CDR3 region has 14 residues. Trimming shortened V by 8 bases and J by 5 bases, and 21 bases separated the two germline ends. As DNA, the CDR3 is TGCAGTCCCATGGGGCAGGGTGGAGGTACTGAAGCTTTCTTT. It codes for CSPMGQGGGTEAFF.

As for this clonotype: An end of the junction does not agree with germline; a read error may underlie this. V and J are TRBV27 and TRBJ2-3, with D perhaps matching TRBD1 (5 bases). CDR1 and CDR2 (germline): MNHEY, SMNVEV (reference sequence). This CDR3 is built from 16 residues. DNA of the CDR3: TGTACCAGCAGGCCTTGGGGCGGAACTAGCACAGATACGCAGTATTTT. It specifies CTSRPWGGTSTDTQYF.

This clonotype was picked up a small number of times. This chain uses TRBV5-4 with TRBJ2-3; TRBD1 matches 10 bases. This CDR3 is 16 amino acids long. V lost 0 bases to trimming and J lost 4 bases; unmatched junction nucleotides: 5. Germline loops: CDR1 SGHNT, CDR2 YYREEE (reference sequence). The CDR3 region is CASSLVRTGGADTQYF. CDR3 in DNA: TGTGCCAGCAGCTTGGTGAGGACAGGGGGTGCAGATACGCAGTATTTT.

There are many counts of this clonotype. This rearrangement joins TRBV2 to TRBJ2-7; perhaps D is TRBD1 or TRBD2 (6 bases each). Germline assignment: CDR1 SNHLY and CDR2 FYNNEI. The CDR3 consists of 15 residues. Between the trimmed V and J ends, which lost 3 bases and 4 bases, there was a span of 16 bases. In nucleotides, the CDR3 is TGTGCCAGCAGTGAGTTCGCGGGACAATTGTACGAGCAGTACTTC. It yields the protein CASSEFAGQLYEQYF.

This sequence joins TRBV3-1 and TRBJ2-1, with D perhaps given as TRBD1 or TRBD2 (6 bases each). The CDR3 runs 15 residues. Germline lookup yields CDR1 LGHDT and CDR2 YNNKEL (reference sequence). With 0 bases removed from V and 9 bases from J, the gap between germline ends came to 15 bases. CDR3 residues: CASSQELGGGTEQFF. The CDR3 DNA reads TGTGCCAGCAGCCAAGAACTTGGGGGCGGGACTGAGCAGTTCTTC.